The 27 T cell receptor beta chains below come from one sample, sequenced in a study of blood T cells in healthy people across ages. A second PCR, run for roughly 7 to 12 cycles, used a sample-barcoded 5' primer plus a J-beta primer mix. TCRdb re-called the 5' RACE reads through MiXCR, storing one row per CDR3 protein. In the table there are roughly 1.9 million distinct CDR3 sequences, 39% of which are singletons. The sequenced sample was blood. The receptors come from a human donor in good health.

CDR3 sequence reads: CASSWDSLTGELFF. The CDR3 nucleotides are TGCGCCAGCAGCTGGGACAGTTTAACCGGGGAGCTGTTTTTT. This chain connects TRBV5-1 to TRBJ2-2; 7 bases are shared with TRBD1. CDR1 is SGHRS and CDR2 is YFSETQ in the germline V gene. J gave up 5 bases and V 3 bases, and 4 bases lay outside the gene matches. This CDR3 has 14 residues.

The V call is TRBV4-3, the J call TRBJ1-4, with a weak D call TRBD1 (6 bases). Germline V gene data show CDR1 as LGHNA and CDR2 as YSLEER. V was clipped by 2 bases and J by 3 bases, with 13 bases between them. The CDR3 is 16 amino acids. The CDR3 DNA follows: TGCGCCAGCAGCCAACACCCACAGGGCGCTAATGAAAAACTGTTTTTT. Its translation is CASSQHPQGANEKLFF.

The chain employs TRBV7-8 and TRBJ1-2; D remains unclear. CDR1 and CDR2 from the germline V gene are SGHVS and FQNEAQ. V gave up 5 bases and J gave up 2 bases, with 12 bases separating them. The CDR3 contains 14 residues. The CDR3 reads CASSTWTVNYGYTF. The CDR3 DNA sequence: TGTGCCAGCAGCACATGGACGGTGAACTATGGCTACACCTTC.

Regarding this clonotype: This clone may be a read error of a much larger clone one base away. CDR3 bases: TGTGCCAGTAGGGACGTCCTAAACATTCAGGACTTC. Encoded protein: CASRDVLNIQDF. The chain combines TRBV25-1 with TRBJ2-4, with D possibly called TRBD1 or TRBD2 (5 bases each). Germline-derived CDR1 and CDR2 are MGHDK and SYGVNS. The CDR3 runs to 12 residues. Full variable domain (outside the CDR3, taken from reference TRBV25-1 and TRBJ2-4): EADIYQTPRYLVIGTGKKITLECSQTMGHDKMYWYQQDPGMELHLIHYSYGVNSTEKGDLSSESTVSRIRTEHFPLTLESARPSHTSQYLCASRDVLNIQDFGAGTRLSVL.

This clonotype has a handful of counts. The chain has TRBV10-3 and TRBJ2-4, with D perhaps TRBD1 or TRBD2 (5 bases each). Trimming took 2 bases from V and 2 from J, leaving 16 bases between them. The germline gives CDR1 ENHRY, CDR2 SYGVKD. The CDR3 sequence is 17 residues long. CDR3 sequence: CAISENIGTRSKNIQYF. The CDR3 nucleotides are TGTGCCATCAGTGAGAATATAGGGACCAGATCCAAAAACATTCAGTACTTC.

This chain links TRBV5-1 with TRBJ1-2; 7 bases agree with TRBD1. The CDR3 is 15 amino acids. Germline trimming cut 0 bases from V and 4 bases from J; bases unmatched to any gene: 6. The germline V gene encodes CDR1 SGHRS and CDR2 YFSETQ. For the CDR3, the DNA is TGCGCCAGCAGCTTGGCAGAGGGGGCAGGCTATGGCTACACCTTC. This sequence encodes CASSLAEGAGYGYTF.

This clonotype has at least ten counts. The chain recombines TRBV7-2 with TRBJ2-3; a possible D gene is TRBD2 (6 bases). Trimming left V 5 bases short and J 2 bases short, with 8 bases between. This CDR3 is 13 amino acids long. Germline CDR1 SGHTA, CDR2 FQGNSA. CDR3: CASSRDFTDTQYF. CDR3 coding DNA: TGTGCCAGCAGCCGGGACTTCACAGATACGCAGTATTTT.

The V gene is TRBV7-2, the J gene TRBJ2-5; D perhaps matches TRBD2 (6 bases). CDR3 size: 16 residues. The ends were cut back, 5 bases at V and 2 bases at J, with 18 bases in the middle. The germline V gene encodes CDR1 SGHTA and CDR2 FQGNSA. For the CDR3, the DNA is TGTGCCAGCAGCATCGGGTTTAGCGGAGGACAAGAGACCCAGTACTTC. Translated: CASSIGFSGGQETQYF.

This sequence joins TRBV6-1 and TRBJ2-1; D possibly matches TRBD1 or TRBD2 (6 bases each). The CDR3 extends over 14 amino acids. The germline V gene has CDR1 MNHNS and CDR2 SASEGT. Trimming took off 8 bases at V and 5 bases at J, with 16 bases between the two ends. The CDR3 region has the DNA TGTGCCAGCTGGAGGGGGAGCCAAAACAATGAGCAGTTCTTC. Protein sequence: CASWRGSQNNEQFF.

V and J are TRBV3-1 and TRBJ1-1; 8 bases line up with TRBD1. CDR3 length equals 14 residues. Germline V lookup: CDR1 LGHDT, CDR2 YNNKEL (reference sequence). Trimming at V came to 2 bases and at J to 7 bases, leaving 6 bases not matched to a gene. The CDR3 sequence: CASSQIQGGFEAFF. CDR3 in DNA: TGTGCCAGCAGCCAAATACAGGGGGGATTTGAAGCTTTCTTT.

This clonotype was detected many times. Its ends do not fully match the called genes, so a read error is possible. The chain links TRBV7-2 to TRBJ1-5, with 8 bases identical to TRBD1. Germline CDR1 and CDR2: SGHTA and FQGNSA. The CDR3 sequence is 14 residues long. The CDR3, as DNA: TGTGCCAGCAGTTTAGCAGGGGGCGGTCAGCCCCAGCATTTT. Protein: CASSLAGGGQPQHF.

This chain uses TRBV12-3 or TRBV12-4 with TRBJ1-2; 7 bases map to TRBD1. CDR3 length: 15 residues. With 1 base clipped from V and 10 bases from J, the junction kept 12 bases outside the gene matches. The CDR3 loop is CASSLGITGGGFYTF. As DNA, the CDR3 is TGTGCCAGCAGTTTAGGCATCACGGGAGGGGGCTTCTACACCTTC.

In the case of this clonotype: Relative to the germline gene, one junction end is altered; a read error may explain this. The V call is TRBV7-2, the J call TRBJ1-3; D is ambiguous. The germline V gene has CDR1 SGHTA and CDR2 FQGNSA. This CDR3 comprises 16 residues. In nucleotides, the CDR3 is TGTGCCAGCAGCTTAGTTCGCGGGCTAACTGGAACCACCATATATTTT. Translation gives CASSLVRGLTGTTIYF. The complete variable domain, with remaining parts taken from reference TRBV7-2 and TRBJ1-3, reads GAGVSQSPSNKVTEKGKDVELRCDPISGHTALYWYRQSLGQGLEFLIYFQGNSAPDKSGLPSDRFSAERTGGSVSTLTIQRTQQEDSAVYLCASSLVRGLTGTTIYFGEGSWLTVV.

The count of this clonotype is one. V is TRBV4-2 and J is TRBJ2-4; D remains unclear. The V and J ends lost 0 bases and 0 bases respectively, with 12 bases between them. The CDR3 is made up of 17 amino acids. Germline V gives CDR1 LGHNA, CDR2 YNFKEQ. The CDR3 loop is CASSQDLRHLAKNIQYF. The CDR3 bases are TGTGCCAGCAGCCAAGATTTGCGGCACTTAGCCAAAAACATTCAGTACTTC.

This clonotype came up many times. CDR3 loop: CSARDPDRARGTQYF. CDR3 DNA sequence: TGCAGTGCTAGAGATCCGGACCGAGCGAGGGGTACGCAGTATTTT. The J gene is TRBJ2-3, the V gene TRBV20-1; TRBD1 or TRBD2 may be the D gene (5 bases each). Germline-derived CDR1 and CDR2 are DFQATT and SNEGSKA (reference sequence). This CDR3 has 15 amino acids. The V end lost 0 bases, the J end lost 8 bases, and 18 bases lay between the germline ends.

The CDR3: CSVSGNTQETQYF. In DNA, the CDR3 is TGCAGTGTTAGCGGGAATACCCAAGAGACCCAGTACTTC. The chain recombines TRBV20-1 with TRBJ2-4, with 8 bases aligning to TRBD2. The end of the DNA is better explained by TRBJ2-5, so the J call may be wrong. This CDR3 has 13 amino acids. Germline-derived CDR1 and CDR2 are DFQATT and SNEGSKA (reference sequence).

This clonotype occurred many times. The chain links TRBV29-1 to TRBJ1-2, with 8 bases identical to TRBD1. Losses at the gene ends were 6 bases for V and 6 bases for J; bases not matched to a gene: 3. CDR1 and CDR2 from the germline V gene are SQVTM and ANQGSEA. The CDR3 is 11 residues long. The CDR3 DNA reads TGCAGCGTCGGACAGGGTAATGGCTACACCTTC. As protein: CSVGQGNGYTF.

The rearrangement links TRBV12-3 or TRBV12-4 to TRBJ2-3; D unresolved. The CDR3 has 16 amino acids. V was clipped by 5 bases and J by 0 bases, with 15 bases between them. The CDR3 is CASSPSWTSSTDTQYF. The CDR3 region has the DNA TGTGCCAGCAGTCCCTCTTGGACCTCTAGCACAGATACGCAGTATTTT.

The chain couples TRBV4-3 to TRBJ2-3, with TRBD2 matching over 7 bases. Germline CDR1 and CDR2: LGHNA and YSLEER. Trimming cost V 0 bases and J 4 bases; bases outside gene matches: 7. The CDR3 covers 16 residues. The CDR3 here is CASSQDRGVVADTQYF. The CDR3 DNA is TGCGCCAGCAGCCAAGATCGGGGGGTAGTAGCAGATACGCAGTATTTT.

This chain connects TRBV28 to TRBJ1-2, with D hard to call. The V gene's germline CDR1 is MDHEN and CDR2 SYDVKM. The CDR3 consists of 14 residues. The germline V and J ends were trimmed by 2 bases and 3 bases, with 10 bases remaining between them. The CDR3 bases are TGTGCCAGCAGTTTACGACCGCTATACTATGGCTACACCTTC. Its translation is CASSLRPLYYGYTF.

This clonotype was observed a few times. The chain combines TRBV7-3 with TRBJ1-6, with unresolved D. Trimming removed 6 bases from V and 6 bases from J, with 15 bases in between. The CDR3 has 15 residues. Per the germline V gene, CDR1 is SGHTA and CDR2 is FQGTGA. The CDR3 is CASSRDTISNSPLHF. The CDR3 nucleotides are TGTGCCAGCAGTCGTGACACAATTTCTAATTCACCCCTCCACTTT.

V is TRBV5-1 and J is TRBJ1-2; possibly TRBD1 for D (6 bases). The CDR3 spans 16 residues. From germline, CDR1 is SGHRS and CDR2 YFSETQ. The ends were cut back, 4 bases at V and 1 base at J, with 17 bases in the middle. DNA for the CDR3: TGCGCCAGCAGCGACCAACAGGGCCCTCGTAACTATGGCTACACCTTC. It encodes CASSDQQGPRNYGYTF.

This clonotype was counted only a few times. This rearrangement joins TRBV6-2 or TRBV6-3 to TRBJ1-4; D perhaps matches TRBD1 (5 bases). V was cut by 8 bases and J by 11 bases, with 18 bases left in between. Germline-derived CDR1 and CDR2 are MNHEY and SVGEGT. The CDR3 runs 13 residues. CDR3 DNA sequence: TGTGCCAGCTCCTACCGGAGACAGCAGAAACTGTTTTTT. Amino acids: CASSYRRQQKLFF.

For the CDR3, the DNA is TGTGCCAGCAGCTTATATGGCGGAGTGGCCTACGAGCAGTACTTC. Translation gives CASSLYGGVAYEQYF. The rearrangement uses TRBV11-3 and TRBJ2-7; D gene unclear. Germline loops: CDR1 SGHNT, CDR2 YENEEA. Trimming pared 2 bases from V and 2 bases from J, leaving 13 bases between. The CDR3 consists of 15 residues.

As to this clonotype: A much bigger clone sits one base away, suggesting this may be a read error. V and J are TRBV25-1 and TRBJ1-2; the D is unclear. The CDR3 is 14 residues long. V lost 6 bases and J 0 bases, leaving 11 bases between the germline ends. Germline V gives CDR1 MGHDK, CDR2 SYGVNS. In DNA, the CDR3 is TGTGCCAGCAGGGAACAGTTAGCTAACTATGGCTACACCTTC. It codes for CASREQLANYGYTF.

Only a few counts were recorded for this clonotype. The V and J genes are TRBV6-5 and TRBJ2-1; a weak D match, TRBD2 (5 bases). CDR1 is MNHEY, CDR2 SVGAGI, per germline. V was trimmed by 0 bases and J by 9 bases, leaving 15 bases between them. CDR3 size: 15 residues. The CDR3 DNA reads as TGTGCCAGCAGTTACTCGAGCTACCGGGGAGCTGAGCAGTTCTTC. This translates into CASSYSSYRGAEQFF.

This clonotype occurred once. V gene TRBV3-1 combines with J gene TRBJ2-3; D remains unclear. This CDR3 contains 12 residues. Germline V CDR1 and CDR2: LGHDT, YNNKEL (reference sequence). Trimming took 6 bases from V and 5 from J, leaving 9 bases between them. This CDR3 is CASRKMGDTQYF. The CDR3 DNA is TGTGCCAGCAGGAAAATGGGAGATACGCAGTATTTT.